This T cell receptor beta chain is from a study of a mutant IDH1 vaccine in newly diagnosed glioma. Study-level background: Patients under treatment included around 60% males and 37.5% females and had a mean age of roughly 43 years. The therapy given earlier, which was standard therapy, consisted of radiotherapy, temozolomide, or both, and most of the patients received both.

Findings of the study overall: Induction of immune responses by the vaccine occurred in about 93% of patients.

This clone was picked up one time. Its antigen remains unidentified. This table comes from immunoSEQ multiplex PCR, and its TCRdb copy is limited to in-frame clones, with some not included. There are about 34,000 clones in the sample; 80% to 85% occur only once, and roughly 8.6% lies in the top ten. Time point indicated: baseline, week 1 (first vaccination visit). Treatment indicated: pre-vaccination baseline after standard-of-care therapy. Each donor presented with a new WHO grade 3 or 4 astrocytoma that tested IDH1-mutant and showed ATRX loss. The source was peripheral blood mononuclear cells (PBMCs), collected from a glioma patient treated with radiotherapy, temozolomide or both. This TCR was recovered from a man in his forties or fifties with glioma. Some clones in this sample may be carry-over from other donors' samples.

CDR3 residues: CASRSHRTSGSQYF. CDR3 coding DNA: TGTGCAAGTCGCTCACATCGGACTAGCGGGAGTCAGTACTTC. The V gene is TRBV12-2, the J gene TRBJ2-7; TRBD2, as called in the table, went unchecked against the DNA. TRBV12-2 is a known pseudogene. The CDR3 contains 14 residues.